A selection of T cell receptor beta chains follows, all from one sample in a study of blood T cell repertoires in COVID-19. Some clones are missing from TCRdb's copy, which holds only in-frame ones; the method was immunoSEQ multiplex PCR. Of about 260,000 clones in the sample, over 80% were seen once. The sample comprised PBMCs or T cells enriched from blood (not recorded which). The receptor source for this set is a man in his fifties who had been exposed to COVID-19. Both conserved end residues are part of each CDR3. A D gene is named only where the DNA matches it firmly. Where a row states a size, it is once, few, many or the class of an expanded clone; other rows omit it.

clone_size	d_call	j_call	v_call	cdr3_nt	cdr3_aa
once	TRBD1	TRBJ1-2	TRBV19	TGTGCCAGTAGCACCCGGACAGGAAACTATGGCTACACCTTC	CASSTRTGNYGYTF
-	TRBD2	TRBJ2-1	TRBV5-1	TGCGCCAGCAGCTTGGGGACTAGCGGGAGCGTTCATGAGCAGTTCTTC	CASSLGTSGSVHEQFF
-	-	TRBJ2-3	TRBV5-6	TGTGCCAGCAGCTTGGACTCCTCTAGCCTGAGCACAGATACGCAGTATTTT	CASSLDSSSLSTDTQYF
-	-	TRBJ1-6	TRBV12-3/TRBV12-4	TGTGCCAGCAGTCGCGACAGAGATTCACCCCTCCACTTT	CASSRDRDSPLHF
-	-	TRBJ2-5	TRBV5-1	TGCGCCAGCAGCTTGCTCACTGGTCAAGAGACCCAGTACTTC	CASSLLTGQETQYF
once	TRBD2	TRBJ2-5	TRBV10-3	TGTGCCATCAGTGAAAAGTTTAAGACTAGCGGGAGCGTAGGGTCTGTAGAGACCCAGTACTTC	CAISEKFKTSGSVGSVETQYF
-	-	TRBJ2-3	TRBV7-3	TGTGCCAGCAGCTTGTCAGTCAGCACAGATACGCAGTATTTT	CASSLSVSTDTQYF
-	-	TRBJ1-4	TRBV11-2	TGTGCCAGCAGGCACAGGTCAACTAATGAAAAACTGTTTTTT	CASRHRSTNEKLFF
-	TRBD1	TRBJ2-1	TRBV27	TGTGCCAGCAGTCCAATTACAGGGGGAACCTACAATGAGCAGTTCTTC	CASSPITGGTYNEQFF
-	TRBD2	TRBJ2-2	TRBV24-1	TGTGCCACCTCATCAAGCGGGGGCACCGGGGAGCTGTTTTTT	CATSSSGGTGELFF
many	-	TRBJ1-5	TRBV6-5	TGTGCCAGCAGGAAACAGGGCGCATACAATCAGCCCCAGCATTTT	CASRKQGAYNQPQHF
-	TRBD1	TRBJ1-1	TRBV5-6	TGTGCCAGCAGCGCCTCGGGACAGGGGAGTTGGGCTTTCTTT	CASSASGQGSWAFF
-	-	TRBJ2-5	TRBV5-1	TGCGCCAGCAGCTCCCTCGGGGAGACCCAGTACTTC	CASSSLGETQYF
-	TRBD1	TRBJ2-4	TRBV12-3/TRBV12-4	TGTGCCAGCACCCAGGGGGTGGACATTCAGTACTTC	CASTQGVDIQYF
-	-	TRBJ2-3	TRBV13	TGTGCCAGCAGCCTTGAAGGAGAAGCCACAGATACGCAGTATTTT	CASSLEGEATDTQYF
once	-	TRBJ2-3	TRBV5-1	TGCGCCAGCAGCAAGGTCGAGGGGACCGGGGGTATGGATACGCAGTATTTT	CASSKVEGTGGMDTQYF
few	TRBD1	TRBJ1-1	TRBV7-9	TGTGCCAGCAGCCGCCCGACAGGGATGAACACTGAAGCTTTCTTT	CASSRPTGMNTEAFF
-	-	TRBJ1-1	TRBV29-1	TGCAGCGCCAGAAGCCAGGTGAACACTGAAGCTTTCTTT	CSARSQVNTEAFF
-	-	TRBJ1-1	TRBV2	TGTGCCAGCAGTGAGGAGGCGAACACTGAAGCTTTCTTT	CASSEEANTEAFF
once	-	TRBJ1-2	TRBV6-5	TGTGCCAGCAGTTACTCGCGAGGAGACGACTATGGCTACACCTTC	CASSYSRGDDYGYTF